Listed here is a single TCR beta chain. Its antigen is unknown. This sample is drawn from a study of shared clonotypes between healthy human individuals. Study in general: Donors had three CD4 naive, three CD4 memory, two CD8 naive and one CD8 memory plate apiece. Findings and limits, study-wide: Donor scarcity curtailed the genetic and exposure-history diversity represented herein.

The CDR3 totals 13 residues. The germline gives CDR1 MGHRA, CDR2 YSYEKL. Trimming removed 4 bases at V and 1 base at J, with 8 bases between. Naivety among CD8 cells was defined by CD45RO negativity and positive CCR7 selection, thereby excluding terminally differentiated effector memory CD45RA+ cells. The authors split each subset's genomic DNA evenly across several immunoSEQ plates. On sorted subsets, replicate PCRs used roughly 220 ng DNA, or 27,000 or so T cell genomes. Assay used: immunoSEQ multiplex PCR; TCRdb lists only in-frame clones, some missing. In the table there are about 2 million clones, about 95% of which are singletons.

This TCR was sampled from a young man in good health. The sequencing sample was made of naive CD8+ T cells sorted from blood. V usage is TRBV4-1 and J usage is TRBJ2-7; no clear D gene. CDR3: CASSLEVSYEQYF. CDR3 coding DNA: TGCGCCAGCAGCCTGGAAGTATCCTACGAGCAGTACTTC.